One sample yielded the 22 T cell receptor beta chains listed below, sequenced in a study of cytotoxic CD8 clonotypes in ibrutinib-treated CLL. Assay used: immunoSEQ multiplex PCR; TCRdb lists only in-frame clones, some missing. The table has roughly 130,000 clones, around 93% seen once. The sequences come from PBMCs, collected after 12 months of ibrutinib treatment. All receptors derive from a human donor with chronic lymphocytic leukemia.

This chain uses TRBV28 with TRBJ1-5, with TRBD1 as a possible D gene (5 bases). Germline values: CDR1 MDHEN, CDR2 SYDVKM. V was shortened by 5 bases and J by 4 bases, with 12 bases between the two germline ends. The CDR3 has 14 residues. CDR3 loop: CASSRDGQNQPQHF. The CDR3, as DNA: TGTGCCAGCAGTCGGGACGGGCAAAATCAGCCCCAGCATTTT. The complete variable domain, with remaining parts taken from reference TRBV28 and TRBJ1-5, reads DVKVTQSSRYLVKRTGEKVFLECVQDMDHENMFWYRQDPGLGLRLIYFSYDVKMKEKGDIPEGYSVSREKKERFSLILESASTNQTSMYLCASSRDGQNQPQHFGDGTRLSIL.

V usage is TRBV6-5 and J usage is TRBJ2-7; 8 nucleotides line up with TRBD1. The ends lost 0 bases at V and 3 bases at J; junction bases unmatched: 1. The CDR3 totals 14 residues. Germline assignment: CDR1 MNHEY and CDR2 SVGAGI. In DNA, the CDR3 is TGTGCCAGCAGTTACTCCGGGACAGGCTACGAGCAGTACTTC. Its translation: CASSYSGTGYEQYF.

The gene calls are TRBV28 and TRBJ2-6; tentatively, D is TRBD1 (6 bases). CDR1 and CDR2 from the germline V gene are MDHEN and SYDVKM. The CDR3 length is 15 residues. V was trimmed by 8 bases and J by 1 base, leaving 12 bases between them. CDR3 region: CASRSGASGANVLTF. The CDR3, as DNA: TGTGCCAGCCGATCAGGGGCATCTGGGGCCAACGTCCTGACTTTC.

The table lists this clone with a few counts. The rearrangement uses TRBV11-3 and TRBJ2-1, with 11 nucleotides matching TRBD2. The CDR3 is made up of 15 amino acids. J lost 4 bases, V lost 5 bases, and 4 bases had no gene match. CDR1 is SGHNT, CDR2 YENEEA, per germline. CDR3 nucleotide sequence: TGTGCCAGCAGCCCAGGGACTAGCGGTTACAATGAGCAGTTCTTC. Translation: CASSPGTSGYNEQFF.

This rearrangement joins TRBV7-9 to TRBJ1-1; D unresolved. Germline V lookup: CDR1 SEHNR, CDR2 FQNEAQ (reference sequence). The length of the CDR3 is 11 residues. V lost 11 bases and J lost 1, with 8 bases in between. The CDR3 here is CAAGENTEAFF. The CDR3 bases are TGTGCCGCTGGGGAGAACACTGAAGCTTTCTTT.

The V and J genes are TRBV29-1 and TRBJ2-3; D ambiguous. Germline lookup yields CDR1 SQVTM and CDR2 ANQGSEA. The CDR3 length is 14 residues. V lost 1 base to trimming and J lost 1 base, with 9 bases between them. CDR3 nucleotide sequence: TGCAGCGTTGAAGGTACGGATCGCACAGATACGCAGTATTTT. Its translation is CSVEGTDRTDTQYF.

The chain is built from TRBV4-3 and TRBJ2-2; TRBD1 agrees at 9 bases. The J segment lost 7 bases and the V segment lost 3 bases, leaving 6 bases of the junction unmatched. CDR1 is LGHNA, CDR2 YSLEER, per germline. This CDR3 contains 15 residues. The CDR3 region is CASSQNRGRGGELFF. CDR3 bases: TGCGCCAGCAGCCAGAACAGGGGGCGCGGCGGGGAGCTGTTTTTT.

In this sample, this clone turned up once. The V gene is TRBV27, the J gene TRBJ2-7, with D possibly matching TRBD1 (6 bases). This CDR3 has 13 residues. Per germline, CDR1 MNHEY and CDR2 SMNVEV (reference sequence). The V and J ends lost 4 bases and 2 bases respectively, with 9 bases between them. CDR3 sequence: CASSSDRTYEQYF. For the CDR3, the DNA is TGTGCCAGCAGTTCCGACAGGACCTACGAGCAGTACTTC.

The chain uses TRBV6-5 and TRBJ1-1; perhaps TRBD1 as D (5 bases). Germline lookup yields CDR1 MNHEY and CDR2 SVGAGI. The CDR3 has 13 amino acids. V shed 6 bases and J shed 4 bases, with 12 bases lying between them. Written as DNA, the CDR3 is TGTGCCAGCAGAGGGGTTACCGGCACTGAAGCTTTCTTT. Residues: CASRGVTGTEAFF.

The V call is TRBV28, the J call TRBJ2-7; 9 bases line up with TRBD1. V shed 1 base and J 4 bases; nucleotides not matched to a gene: 5. Looked up from germline, CDR1 is MDHEN and CDR2 is SYDVKM. The CDR3 loop spans 15 amino acids. The CDR3: CASSLSPGQGYEQYF. DNA of the CDR3: TGTGCCAGCAGTTTATCCCCGGGACAGGGATACGAGCAGTACTTC.

This clone was seen a single time. This chain connects TRBV9 to TRBJ2-7, with D perhaps given as TRBD1 or TRBD2 (7 bases each). The V gene lost 4 bases and the J gene lost 2 bases, with 19 bases spanning the gap. CDR1 is SGDLS and CDR2 is YYNGEE in the germline V gene. This CDR3 spans 16 amino acids. The CDR3 loop is CASSPTVGGGTYEQYF. The DNA of the CDR3 is TGTGCCAGCAGCCCCACCGTGGGAGGGGGCACCTACGAGCAGTACTTC.

The chain employs TRBV5-5 and TRBJ2-7, with D perhaps TRBD2 (6 bases). CDR3 length: 19 residues. The V gene's germline CDR1 is SGHKS and CDR2 YYEKEE (reference sequence). V lost 3 bases, J lost 1 base, and 26 bases lay in between. CDR3 region: CASSYNPAYWGESSYEQYF. CDR3 bases: TGTGCCAGCAGCTACAATCCGGCGTATTGGGGGGAATCGTCCTACGAGCAGTACTTC.

The count of this clone is one. The chain employs TRBV5-1 and TRBJ2-5, with 10 bases aligning to TRBD1. Germline lookup yields CDR1 SGHRS and CDR2 YFSETQ. The CDR3 is 14 amino acids. V shed 5 bases, J shed 5 bases, and the junction held 6 bases outside the gene matches. CDR3: CASSPGTGVETQYF. CDR3 DNA: TGCGCCAGCAGTCCCGGGACAGGGGTGGAGACCCAGTACTTC.

The rearrangement uses TRBV7-2 and TRBJ2-7; D could derive from TRBD1 or TRBD2 (5 bases each). The CDR3 consists of 15 residues. The germline gives CDR1 SGHTA, CDR2 FQGNSA. V was trimmed by 7 bases and J by 0 bases, leaving 16 bases between them. The CDR3 sequence is CASTHEGFSSYEQYF. For the CDR3, the DNA is TGTGCCAGCACCCATGAGGGGTTTAGCTCCTACGAGCAGTACTTC.

This clone was seen only once. The V call is TRBV7-3, the J call TRBJ1-1; D is ambiguous. The CDR3 has 14 amino acids. Germline V gene lookup returns CDR1 SGHTA and CDR2 FQGTGA. V was clipped by 1 base and J by 5 bases, with 11 bases between them. The CDR3 DNA reads as TGTGCCAGCAGCTTAAAGGGAAGTGGGACTGAAGCTTTCTTT. Residues: CASSLKGSGTEAFF.

The CDR3 DNA reads as TGTGCCAGCAGCCCAGCCCCGACAGGCCCCTACGAGCAGTACTTC. Protein: CASSPAPTGPYEQYF. V is TRBV11-2 and J is TRBJ2-7; D is perhaps TRBD1 (6 bases). With 5 bases removed from V and 2 bases from J, the gap between germline ends came to 16 bases. CDR1 and CDR2 from the germline V gene are SGHAT and FQNNGV. This CDR3 has 15 residues.

V usage is TRBV28 and J usage is TRBJ1-2; unclear D gene. Germline V CDR1 and CDR2: MDHEN, SYDVKM. CDR3 length: 15 residues. V was trimmed by 1 base and J by 6 bases, leaving 15 bases between them. The CDR3 loop is CASSLLDSAKDGYTF. The CDR3 DNA reads TGTGCCAGCAGTTTATTAGACTCGGCAAAGGATGGCTACACCTTC.

The gene calls are TRBV28 and TRBJ1-1; the D gene is possibly TRBD1 (6 bases). This CDR3 spans 10 amino acids. The V gene lost 6 bases and the J gene lost 13 bases, with 12 bases spanning the gap. Germline V gives CDR1 MDHEN, CDR2 SYDVKM. Here the CDR3 reads CASSGRGGFF. The DNA for the CDR3 is TGTGCCAGCAGCGGGAGGGGGGGTTTCTTT.

This chain uses TRBV18 with TRBJ2-7; weak D call: TRBD1 (6 bases). CDR1 is KGHSH and CDR2 is LQKENI in the germline V gene. Trimming removed 5 bases at V and 5 bases at J, with 19 bases between. CDR3 length: 15 residues. The CDR3 is CASSSLQGGFHEQYF. The CDR3, as DNA: TGTGCCAGCTCATCCCTACAGGGTGGATTCCACGAGCAGTACTTC.

The rearrangement links TRBV27 to TRBJ1-5, with D possibly matching TRBD1 (5 bases). The CDR3 runs 16 residues. Trimming left V 5 bases short and J 6 bases short, with 20 bases between. Germline values: CDR1 MNHEY, CDR2 SMNVEV (reference sequence). CDR3 sequence reads: CASSPTWGDRGQPQHF. The CDR3 coding sequence is TGTGCCAGCAGTCCGACGTGGGGGGATCGCGGTCAGCCCCAGCATTTT.

Here the CDR3 reads CATRRLAGVGEQFF. Written as DNA, the CDR3 is TGTGCCACCAGGCGACTAGCGGGAGTAGGTGAGCAGTTCTTC. V usage is TRBV28 and J usage is TRBJ2-1; 12 nucleotides align to TRBD2. This CDR3 is 14 amino acids long. Germline CDR1 and CDR2: MDHEN and SYDVKM. V shed 10 bases, J shed 9 bases, and the junction held 10 bases outside the gene matches.

As for this clone: An end of the junction does not agree with germline; a read error may underlie this. The chain carries TRBV6-1 and TRBJ2-7, with D tentatively TRBD1 (6 bases). Germline CDR1 and CDR2: MNHNS and SASEGT. The CDR3 loop spans 11 amino acids. The CDR3 sequence is CASSEWDTRNF. The CDR3 nucleotides are TGTGCCAGCAGTGAATGGGACACTCGTAACTTC.